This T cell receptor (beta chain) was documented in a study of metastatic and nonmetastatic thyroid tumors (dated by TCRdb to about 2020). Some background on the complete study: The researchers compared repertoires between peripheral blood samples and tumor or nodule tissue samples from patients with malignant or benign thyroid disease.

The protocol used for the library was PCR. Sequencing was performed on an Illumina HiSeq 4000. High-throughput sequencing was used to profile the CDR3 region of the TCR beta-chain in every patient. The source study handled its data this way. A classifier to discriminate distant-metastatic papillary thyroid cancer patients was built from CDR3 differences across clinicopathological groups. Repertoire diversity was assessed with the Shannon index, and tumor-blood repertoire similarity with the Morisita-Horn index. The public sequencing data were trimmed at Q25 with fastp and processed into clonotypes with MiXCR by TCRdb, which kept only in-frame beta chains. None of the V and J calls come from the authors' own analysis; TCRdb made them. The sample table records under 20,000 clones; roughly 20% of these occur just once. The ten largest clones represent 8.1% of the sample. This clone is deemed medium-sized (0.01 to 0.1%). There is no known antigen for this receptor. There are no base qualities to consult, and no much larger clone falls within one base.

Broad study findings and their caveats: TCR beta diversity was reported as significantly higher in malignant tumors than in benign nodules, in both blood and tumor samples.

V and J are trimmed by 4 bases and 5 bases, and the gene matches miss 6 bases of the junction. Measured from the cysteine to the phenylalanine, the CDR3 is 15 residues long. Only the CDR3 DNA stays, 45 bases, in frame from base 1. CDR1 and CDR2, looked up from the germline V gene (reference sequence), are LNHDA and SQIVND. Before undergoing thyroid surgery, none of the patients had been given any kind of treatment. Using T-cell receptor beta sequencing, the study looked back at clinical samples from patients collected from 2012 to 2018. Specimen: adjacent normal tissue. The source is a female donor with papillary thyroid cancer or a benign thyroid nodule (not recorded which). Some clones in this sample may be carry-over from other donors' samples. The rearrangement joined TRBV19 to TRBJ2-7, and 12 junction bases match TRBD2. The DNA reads TGTGCCAGTAGTAGACTAGCGGGAGATGATGACGAGCAGTACTTC. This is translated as CASSRLAGDDDEQYF.